The rows below give T cell receptor beta chains drawn from one sample of a study of T cell responses to AZD1222 COVID-19 vaccine. Only in-frame clones appear in the TCRdb table, and some are missing; sequencing was by immunoSEQ multiplex PCR. Of approximately 92,000 clones in the sample, approximately 91% were seen once. The material sequenced was peripheral blood, taken on day 0 of AZD1222 vaccination. These receptors all stem from an adult in good health. CDR3s include the opening cysteine and the closing phenylalanine or tryptophan. The D gene is left open where the match is weak. Expanded clones get a size class; other rows say once, few or many, or leave the size out.

V: TRBV23-1; size: -; J: TRBJ1-5; D: -; DNA: TGCGCCACCCCCCTGGGGGGCCGGGGCAATCAGCCCCAGCATTTT; CDR3: CATPLGGRGNQPQHF
V: TRBV9; size: once; J: TRBJ1-1; D: TRBD1; DNA: TGTGCCAGCAGCGTGACAGGGGGGCAAGCTTTCTTT; CDR3: CASSVTGGQAFF
V: TRBV2; size: -; J: TRBJ1-1; D: -; DNA: TGTGCCAGCAGGGAGGTAGGGGCGAACACTGAAGCTTTCTTT; CDR3: CASREVGANTEAFF
V: TRBV28; size: -; J: TRBJ1-2; D: TRBD1; DNA: TGTGCCAGCAGTGGACAGGGCGATGGCTACACCTTC; CDR3: CASSGQGDGYTF
V: TRBV2; size: -; J: TRBJ2-5; D: -; DNA: TGTGCCAGCACTCCTACCTCGGTGGCACAAGAGACCCAGTACTTC; CDR3: CASTPTSVAQETQYF
V: TRBV6-5; size: -; J: TRBJ2-3; D: TRBD1; DNA: TGTGCCAGCAGCCGACAGGGCTCAGATACGCAGTATTTT; CDR3: CASSRQGSDTQYF
V: TRBV7-2; size: -; J: TRBJ1-1; D: -; DNA: TGTGCCAGCAGCTTATTTTACGTCATAATGAACACTGAAGCTTTCTTT; CDR3: CASSLFYVIMNTEAFF
V: TRBV18; size: -; J: TRBJ1-5; D: -; DNA: TGTGCCAGCTCACCGGGGACATATGTTGGCAATCAGCCCCAGCATTTT; CDR3: CASSPGTYVGNQPQHF
V: TRBV9; size: -; J: TRBJ2-1; D: -; DNA: TGTGCCAGCAGCGTAGATCCGACATCGGTGGATGAGCAGTTCTTC; CDR3: CASSVDPTSVDEQFF
V: TRBV6-5; size: -; J: TRBJ2-7; D: -; DNA: TGTGCCAGCAGTTATGGGGGCGGGGATTACGAGCAGTACTTC; CDR3: CASSYGGGDYEQYF
V: TRBV18; size: -; J: TRBJ1-6; D: -; DNA: TGTGCCAGCTCACCCGGGACGGTAAATTCACCCCTCCACTTT; CDR3: CASSPGTVNSPLHF
V: TRBV7-9; size: -; J: TRBJ1-1; D: -; DNA: TGTGCCAGCAGCTTACCCGATTCCGGCGAAGCTTTCTTT; CDR3: CASSLPDSGEAFF
V: TRBV18; size: -; J: TRBJ1-5; D: -; DNA: TGTGCCAGCTCACTGGACAAGGATCAGCCCCAGCATTTT; CDR3: CASSLDKDQPQHF
V: TRBV7-9; size: -; J: TRBJ1-1; D: -; DNA: TGTGCCTGCTCCGAGGGGAACACTGAAGCTTTCTTT; CDR3: CACSEGNTEAFF
V: TRBV19; size: -; J: TRBJ1-5; D: -; DNA: TGTGCCAGTAGTATAACTCCCGATCAGCCCCAGCATTTT; CDR3: CASSITPDQPQHF
V: TRBV18; size: -; J: TRBJ1-2; D: -; DNA: TGTGCCAGCTCGCCCTTCGGGGGGGGAACGACGACCACTACTTATGGCTACACCTTC; CDR3: CASSPFGGGTTTTTYGYTF
V: TRBV3-1/TRBV3-2; size: -; J: TRBJ2-7; D: TRBD1; DNA: TGTGCCAGCAGCTCCCGGGACAGGGGAATAAGGTCCTACGAGCAGTACTTC; CDR3: CASSSRDRGIRSYEQYF
V: TRBV18; size: -; J: TRBJ1-5; D: -; DNA: TGTGCCAGCTCACCACTAAGGGAAAATCAGCCCCAGCATTTT; CDR3: CASSPLRENQPQHF
V: TRBV11-2; size: -; J: TRBJ1-4; D: TRBD1; DNA: TGTGCCAGCAGGTCGACAGGGGATATGGGTGAAAAACTGTTTTTT; CDR3: CASRSTGDMGEKLFF
V: TRBV19; size: -; J: TRBJ2-4; D: TRBD1; DNA: TGTGCCAGTAGCCAAGGGGACAGCTTCGCCAAAAACATTCAGTACTTC; CDR3: CASSQGDSFAKNIQYF
V: TRBV6-5; size: -; J: TRBJ2-5; D: -; DNA: TGTGCCAGCAAGCACCTTAGTCAGGGCCAAGAGACCCAGTACTTC; CDR3: CASKHLSQGQETQYF
V: TRBV10-3; size: -; J: TRBJ1-2; D: TRBD1; DNA: TGTGCCATCATCGGACAGGGAAACTATGGCTACACCTTC; CDR3: CAIIGQGNYGYTF
V: TRBV27; size: -; J: TRBJ2-7; D: -; DNA: TGTGCCAGCAGTTTGGAGGGGGTGACCTACGAGCAGTACTTC; CDR3: CASSLEGVTYEQYF
V: TRBV5-1; size: -; J: TRBJ2-1; D: -; DNA: TGCGCCAGCAACCCGGGACAACCAAATCACAATGAGCAGTTCTTC; CDR3: CASNPGQPNHNEQFF
V: TRBV29-1; size: -; J: TRBJ2-1; D: -; DNA: TGCAGCGTCGAAGGGTTATCCAATGAGCAGTTCTTC; CDR3: CSVEGLSNEQFF
V: TRBV3-1/TRBV3-2; size: -; J: TRBJ1-2; D: -; DNA: TGTGCCAGCAGCCAAGATCAGGGGTGGGACTATGGCTACACCTTC; CDR3: CASSQDQGWDYGYTF
V: TRBV5-1; size: -; J: TRBJ2-3; D: TRBD2; DNA: TGCGCCAGCGTCCGGAGCGGGGGGGCAGATACGCAGTATTTT; CDR3: CASVRSGGADTQYF
V: TRBV5-8; size: once; J: TRBJ2-2; D: -; DNA: TGTGCCAGCACCGTGCTTGGTGGTCGGGAGCTGTTTTTT; CDR3: CASTVLGGRELFF
V: TRBV18; size: -; J: TRBJ1-1; D: -; DNA: TGTGCCAGCTCAGGGATGAACACTGAAGCTTTCTTT; CDR3: CASSGMNTEAFF
V: TRBV6-4; size: -; J: TRBJ1-1; D: -; DNA: TGTGCCAGCAGTGCCTTCCCGGGGAACACTGAAGCTTTCTTT; CDR3: CASSAFPGNTEAFF
V: TRBV7-2; size: once; J: TRBJ2-5; D: TRBD2; DNA: TGTGCCAGCAGCTCCAGACTAGCGGGGACCTCCCATCAAGAGACCCAGTACTTC; CDR3: CASSSRLAGTSHQETQYF
V: TRBV3-1/TRBV3-2; size: -; J: TRBJ1-1; D: -; DNA: TGTGCCAGCAGCCAAGAGCGGGGGGCCACTGAAGCTTTCTTT; CDR3: CASSQERGATEAFF
V: TRBV19; size: -; J: TRBJ1-4; D: -; DNA: TGTGCCAGGCAATACCGGGACATCGATGAAAAACTGTTTTTT; CDR3: CARQYRDIDEKLFF
V: TRBV28; size: -; J: TRBJ1-5; D: TRBD1; DNA: TGTGCCAGCAGTTCCCCGGGACAGGGAAATCAGCCCCAGCATTTT; CDR3: CASSSPGQGNQPQHF
V: TRBV18; size: -; J: TRBJ2-7; D: -; DNA: TGTGCCAGCTCACCACCTTCGACAGCTTACGAGCAGTACTTC; CDR3: CASSPPSTAYEQYF
V: TRBV6-2/TRBV6-3; size: many; J: TRBJ2-1; D: -; DNA: TGTGCCAGCAGTAGGGACGCCTACAATGAGCAGTTCTTC; CDR3: CASSRDAYNEQFF
V: TRBV4-3; size: -; J: TRBJ1-5; D: -; DNA: TGCGCCAGCAGCCAAGACGGGGATCAGCCCCAGCATTTT; CDR3: CASSQDGDQPQHF
V: TRBV2; size: -; J: TRBJ1-5; D: -; DNA: TGTGCCAGCAGGACATTTAGCAATCAGCCCCAGCATTTT; CDR3: CASRTFSNQPQHF
V: TRBV18; size: -; J: TRBJ2-7; D: -; DNA: TGTGCCAGCTCACCGCGCGGGGTTTCCTACGAGCAGTACTTC; CDR3: CASSPRGVSYEQYF
V: TRBV10-1; size: -; J: TRBJ1-6; D: -; DNA: TGCGCCAGCAGTGAGGTCTGGGAGGGTAATTCACCCCTCCACTTT; CDR3: CASSEVWEGNSPLHF
V: TRBV7-3; size: -; J: TRBJ2-3; D: -; DNA: TGTGCCAGCAGCTTCAATGGGCGGGGTGGCGCAGATACGCAGTATTTT; CDR3: CASSFNGRGGADTQYF
V: TRBV11-1; size: -; J: TRBJ2-1; D: -; DNA: TGTGCCAGCAGCGGAAGAGAACGGGATGAGCAGTTCTTC; CDR3: CASSGRERDEQFF
V: TRBV2; size: -; J: TRBJ1-2; D: -; DNA: TGTGCCAGCAGTGAATTGGGAGGGAGGGAAGGATCTGGCTACACCTTC; CDR3: CASSELGGREGSGYTF
V: TRBV19; size: -; J: TRBJ1-5; D: TRBD1; DNA: TGTGCCAGTAGTATTATGGGGGGACAGGGTCAGCCCCAGCATTTT; CDR3: CASSIMGGQGQPQHF
V: TRBV6-5; size: -; J: TRBJ1-6; D: -; DNA: TGTGCCAGCACAGGGCTATCCTATAATTCACCCCTCCACTTT; CDR3: CASTGLSYNSPLHF
V: TRBV24-1; size: once; J: TRBJ1-5; D: -; DNA: TGTGCCACCAGTGGTGGGAGCAATCAGCCCCAGCATTTT; CDR3: CATSGGSNQPQHF
V: TRBV28; size: -; J: TRBJ2-1; D: -; DNA: TGTGCCAGCAGTAGCTATCGTAGGGGTTCCTACAATGAGCAGTTCTTC; CDR3: CASSSYRRGSYNEQFF
V: TRBV12-3/TRBV12-4; size: -; J: TRBJ2-2; D: -; DNA: TGTGCCAGCAGTTTAGGCCTAGTCGGGGAGCTGTTTTTT; CDR3: CASSLGLVGELFF
V: TRBV25-1; size: -; J: TRBJ1-4; D: -; DNA: TGTGCCAGCAGTGAAATGTCGGGGGCCCCTAATGAAAAACTGTTTTTT; CDR3: CASSEMSGAPNEKLFF
V: TRBV20-1; size: -; J: TRBJ1-4; D: -; DNA: TGCAGTGCGACGACTAATGAAAAACTGTTTTTT; CDR3: CSATTNEKLFF